A selection of T cell receptor beta chains follows, all from one sample in a study of human T cells and chemical hapten exposure. Each CDR3 protein is one row after TCRdb ran MiXCR on the RACE reads. Found here are around 80,000 distinct CDR3 sequences, 6.5% to 8.5% of them singletons; the top ten hold 1.3%. The source material was whole blood, sampled in connection with sensitization to the hapten diphenylcyclopropenone (DPC). These receptors were collected from a woman aged 25 to 45 with alopecia areata. Some clones in this sample may be carry-over from other donors' samples. CDR3s include the opening cysteine and the closing phenylalanine or tryptophan. Each record gives: D gene, clone size, J gene, V gene, CDR3 DNA, CDR3 protein. A D gene is named only where the DNA matches it firmly. Expanded clones are given a class, and other clones once, few, many or no size at all.

>TRBD1|many|TRBJ2-1|TRBV2
TGTGCCAGCAACCCAGACAGGGGATACAATGAGCAGTTCTTC
CASNPDRGYNEQFF
>TRBD1|NA|TRBJ1-1|TRBV19
TGTGCCAGTAGCTGGGACAGGGTCGAAACTGAAGCTTTCTTT
CASSWDRVETEAFF
>NA|few|TRBJ1-5|TRBV20-1
TGCAGTGCTAGTTCGGGTCGTAGCAATCAGCCCCAGCATTTT
CSASSGRSNQPQHF
>NA|few|TRBJ1-6|TRBV6-5
TGTGCCAGCAGTGGAAACAATTCACCCCTCCACTTT
CASSGNNSPLHF
>TRBD1|NA|TRBJ2-1|TRBV6-6
TGTGCCAGCAGCCCCCCGGGACAGGGTGTAAATGAGCAGTTCTTC
CASSPPGQGVNEQFF
>NA|few|TRBJ1-1|TRBV12-3/TRBV12-4
TGTGCCAGCAGAGGGGGGGGGTGGGCAGACCCTGAACAGACAATGATGAACACTGAAGCTTTCTTT
CASRGGGWADPEQTMMNTEAFF
>NA|few|TRBJ2-2|TRBV12-3/TRBV12-4
TGTGCCAGCAGGCTCCTCGCCGGGGACACCGGGGAGCTGTTTTTT
CASRLLAGDTGELFF
>NA|few|TRBJ2-2|TRBV14
TGTGCCAGCAGCCAAGTGCCTATAAGAACGAACACCGGGGAGCTGTTTTTT
CASSQVPIRTNTGELFF
>NA|many|TRBJ2-3|TRBV5-1
TGCGCCAGCAGGGGAGGCGACGGGCCGGATACGCAGTATTTT
CASRGGDGPDTQYF
>NA|few|TRBJ2-3|TRBV30
TGTGCCTGGAGTGTTGGGGGGCCAAAAACAGATACGCAGTATTTT
CAWSVGGPKTDTQYF
>TRBD1|many|TRBJ2-3|TRBV7-9
TGTGCCAGCAGCCCAGGACAGGTCGTACATACGCAGTATTTT
CASSPGQVVHTQYF
>TRBD1|NA|TRBJ2-2|TRBV30
TGTGCCTGGGAAGAGGGACAGGGGGCCGGGGAGCTGTTTTTT
CAWEEGQGAGELFF
>NA|few|TRBJ1-5|TRBV20-1
TGCAGTGCTAGAGACCTGGGAGGAGTCTCCCGCAATCAGCCCCAGCATTTT
CSARDLGGVSRNQPQHF
>NA|many|TRBJ1-1|TRBV2
TGTGCCAGCAGAAAAGGTATGACGGTGAACACTGAAGCTTTCTTT
CASRKGMTVNTEAFF
>TRBD2|NA|TRBJ2-2|TRBV6-6
TGTGCCAGCAGCCCGGGGACTAGTCCGAACACCGGGGAGCTGTTTTTT
CASSPGTSPNTGELFF
>NA|few|TRBJ2-3|TRBV10-3
TGTGCCATCAGTGAGTCAGAGGGACGGGGCCCAGATACGCAGTATTTT
CAISESEGRGPDTQYF
>NA|NA|TRBJ1-2|TRBV20-1
TGCAGTGCTAGGCCGACCCCGGGCCAAGAGGCCTATGGCTACACCTTC
CSARPTPGQEAYGYTF
>NA|many|TRBJ1-1|TRBV5-1
TGCGCCAGCAGCTTTAACGGGCGAGAGGGTGAAGCTTTCTTT
CASSFNGREGEAFF
>NA|NA|TRBJ2-4|TRBV5-8
TGTGCCAGCAGCGAAAATCGGATAGCCAAAAACATTCAGTACTTC
CASSENRIAKNIQYF
>NA|many|TRBJ2-7|TRBV20-1
TGCAGTGCTAGAGATGGAGTGAGACGGCCCTACGAGCAGTACTTC
CSARDGVRRPYEQYF
>NA|many|TRBJ2-7|TRBV6-1
TGTGCCAGCACCCAAGCAAGGAGCTACGAGCAGTACTTC
CASTQARSYEQYF
>TRBD1|many|TRBJ1-5|TRBV12-3/TRBV12-4
TGTGCCAGCAGTAATCACAGGGGAGACGGCAATCAGCCCCAGCATTTT
CASSNHRGDGNQPQHF
>TRBD1|many|TRBJ2-7|TRBV7-9
TGTGCCAGCAGCTTATCTGGACAGGGGCGTCGGGGGGAGCAGTACTTC
CASSLSGQGRRGEQYF
>NA|NA|TRBJ2-3|TRBV12-3/TRBV12-4
TGTGCCAGCAGTTTAGGGGACGTCGATACGCAGTATTTT
CASSLGDVDTQYF
>NA|many|TRBJ2-1|TRBV3-1
TGTGCCAGCAGCCACTCCTACAATGAGCAGTTCTTC
CASSHSYNEQFF
>NA|few|TRBJ1-1|TRBV2
TGTGCCAGCAGGAGGGGACAGAACACTGAAGCTTTCTTT
CASRRGQNTEAFF
>NA|few|TRBJ2-2|TRBV12-3/TRBV12-4
TGTGCCAGCAGTCCCCTCCCCTGGAACACCGGGGAGCTGTTTTTT
CASSPLPWNTGELFF
>NA|many|TRBJ2-5|TRBV3-1
TGTGCCAGCAGCCCGACGGGGCCCAGAAAAGAGACCCAGTACTTC
CASSPTGPRKETQYF
>NA|many|TRBJ2-3|TRBV27
TGTGCCAGGGGGCTCACAGATACGCAGTATTTT
CARGLTDTQYF
>NA|few|TRBJ1-1|TRBV3-1
TGTGCCAGCAGCCAAGCACAGGGAAGGACTGAAGCTTTCTTT
CASSQAQGRTEAFF
>TRBD1|many|TRBJ2-1|TRBV7-9
TGTGCCAGCAGTTCCGACAGGGGGAATGAGCAGTTCTTC
CASSSDRGNEQFF
>NA|NA|TRBJ2-3|TRBV6-1
TGTGCCAGCAGTGAATTAGGTCCACCGGGGGGCCCAGATACGCAGTATTTT
CASSELGPPGGPDTQYF
>NA|many|TRBJ1-1|TRBV10-2
TGCGCCAGCAGTGACAGGAACACTGAAGCTTTCTTT
CASSDRNTEAFF
>NA|many|TRBJ2-6|TRBV11-3
TGTGCCAGCAGCGTAACTGCCGGGGCCAACGTCCTGACTTTC
CASSVTAGANVLTF
>TRBD1|many|TRBJ2-5|TRBV10-3
TGTGCCATCGGGATTGCCCGGGACAGGGTTTCAGAGACCCAGTACTTC
CAIGIARDRVSETQYF
>NA|many|TRBJ2-1|TRBV21-1
TGTGCCAGCAGCCCAGGGGAGGTTGAGCGGCCATTTTACAATGAGCAGTTCTTC
CASSPGEVERPFYNEQFF
>NA|many|TRBJ2-7|TRBV3-1
TGTGCCAGCAGCCGCCAGCGGAACTACGAGCAGTACTTC
CASSRQRNYEQYF
>NA|many|TRBJ2-7|TRBV4-3
TGTGCCAGCAGCCAAGACTTGGTGCGGGACGGCACACCCTACGAGCAGTACTTC
CASSQDLVRDGTPYEQYF
>TRBD1|many|TRBJ1-1|TRBV20-1
TGCAGTGCCCTAGGCCGATTGACAGGGGGAATAGAAGCTTTCTTT
CSALGRLTGGIEAFF
>TRBD1|many|TRBJ2-2|TRBV6-5
TGTGCCAGCAGCCGACAGGGGGCGAGTACCGGGGAGCTGTTTTTT
CASSRQGASTGELFF
>TRBD1|many|TRBJ1-1|TRBV18
TGTGCCAGCTCACCTGGACAGGTTAATGAAGCTTTCTTT
CASSPGQVNEAFF
>TRBD2|many|TRBJ2-1|TRBV20-1
TGCAGTGCGAGCCGCGGGGGGCAATCCAACAATGAGCAGTTCTTC
CSASRGGQSNNEQFF
>NA|NA|TRBJ1-2|TRBV29-1
TGCAGCGCCCGAGAGGGGAACTATGGCTACACCTTC
CSAREGNYGYTF
>NA|NA|TRBJ1-1|TRBV29-1
TGCAGCGTTGACCAGGGGAACACTGAAGCTTTCTTT
CSVDQGNTEAFF
>NA|many|TRBJ2-7|TRBV10-3
TGTGCCATCAGTGAGCGGAACGAGCAGTACTTC
CAISERNEQYF
>NA|many|TRBJ1-5|TRBV12-3/TRBV12-4
TGTGCCAGCAGTTTCGCCAACAATCAGCCCCAGCATTTT
CASSFANNQPQHF
>TRBD1|many|TRBJ1-4|TRBV3-1
TGTGCCAGCAGCCCTAGGGACAGGAATGAAAAACTGTTTTTT
CASSPRDRNEKLFF
>NA|many|TRBJ2-1|TRBV7-9
TGTGCCAGCAGGAAGGGGACCGGGGGTGATTACAATGAGCAGTTCTTC
CASRKGTGGDYNEQFF
>NA|many|TRBJ1-1|TRBV20-1
TGCAGTTTGGACAGACTGGGCACTGAAGCTTTCTTT
CSLDRLGTEAFF